This TCR beta chain was profiled in a study of immune heterogeneity within non-small cell lung tumors. Multiplex PCR employing 32 V and 13 J primers generated amplicons of the TCR beta CDR3. TCRdb fed the multiplex PCR reads into MiXCR, producing one record per CDR3 protein. The sample carries approximately 4,400 distinct CDR3 sequences, around a fifth recorded once. Germline CDR1 reads LGHNA; CDR2 reads YNFKEQ. The CDR3 has 13 amino acids. V lost 2 bases and J 3 bases, leaving 7 bases between the germline ends. Template input, which was bulk tumor genomic DNA, totaled 600 to 650 ng per sample. The authors collected several far-apart biopsies from each primary tumor during surgery. Patients with untreated, newly diagnosed non-small cell lung cancer underwent curative surgery. This clonotype is judged medium-sized.

This clonotype was sampled from a man between 65 and 85 years old with non-small cell lung cancer. Sequenced input: lung tumor tissue. The V call is TRBV4-2, the J call TRBJ1-1; possible D gene TRBD1, 6 bases. Here the CDR3 reads CASSQQGHTEAFF. CDR3 sequence (DNA): TGTGCCAGCAGCCAACAGGGGCACACTGAAGCTTTCTTT.